Listed here are 10 T cell receptor beta chains from one sample, sequenced in a study of T cells after yellow fever vaccination. TCRdb ran MiXCR on the 5' RACE reads and lists one entry per CDR3 protein. The sample has fewer than 450,000 distinct CDR3 sequences, roughly 10% seen once. Here the sequenced sample was PBMCs, taken on the day of the first yellow fever vaccination. Every receptor here comes from a young man who received the YFV17D yellow fever vaccine.

In its sample, this clonotype was seen a few times. The chain uses TRBV5-1 and TRBJ1-3; 7 bases align to TRBD1. CDR1 SGHRS and CDR2 YFSETQ come from the germline V gene. CDR3 length: 15 residues. The V gene end was trimmed by 3 bases and the J gene end by 1 base; junction bases not matched to a gene: 4. Written as DNA, the CDR3 is TGCGCCAGCAGCTCCGGACAGGCATCTGGAAACACCATATATTTT. Its translation is CASSSGQASGNTIYF.

This chain joins TRBV7-9 and TRBJ2-5; TRBD2 might be the D (5 bases). Germline CDR1 is SEHNR and CDR2 is FQNEAQ (reference sequence). Trimming took off 2 bases at V and 5 bases at J, with 15 bases between the two ends. CDR3 size: 15 residues. The CDR3 DNA reads as TGTGCCAGCAGCTTAAGGGTCCAGAGAGGGGAGACCCAGTACTTC. This encodes CASSLRVQRGETQYF.

V usage is TRBV7-2 and J usage is TRBJ2-1; a possible D gene is TRBD1 (6 bases). The germline gives CDR1 SGHTA, CDR2 FQGNSA. V lost 5 bases, J lost 5 bases, and 13 bases lay in between. This CDR3 contains 14 residues. The CDR3 reads CASSQLNRDNEQFF. CDR3 DNA: TGTGCCAGCAGCCAACTCAACAGGGACAATGAGCAGTTCTTC.

The V gene is TRBV20-1, the J gene TRBJ1-2; maybe TRBD1 (5 bases). The germline gives CDR1 DFQATT, CDR2 SNEGSKA (reference sequence). V lost 2 bases to trimming and J lost 8 bases, with 12 bases between them. The CDR3 length is 12 residues. The CDR3 DNA reads as TGCAGTGCTAGACAGGGAATATGGGGCTACACCTTC. Residues: CSARQGIWGYTF.

The CDR3, as DNA: TGTGCCAGCAGCTTGGGACACGGGGGGACCCAGTACTTC. Its protein product is CASSLGHGGTQYF. The rearrangement uses TRBV9 and TRBJ2-5; TRBD1 or TRBD2 may be the D gene (6 bases each). In germline, CDR1 is SGDLS, CDR2 YYNGEE. This CDR3 contains 13 residues. V lost 4 bases to trimming and J lost 7 bases, with 14 bases between them.

This clonotype was observed a handful of times. The junction shows a germline mismatch at one end, possibly a read error. This chain connects TRBV4-2 to TRBJ2-2, with TRBD2 matching over 7 bases. CDR1 is LGHNA, CDR2 YNFKEQ, per germline. The CDR3 totals 15 residues. The chain's CDR3 is CASRQERTSAGELFF. The DNA for the CDR3 is TGTGCCAGCAGGCAAGAGAGGACTAGTGCCGGGGAGCTGTTTTTT.

The chain has TRBV29-1 and TRBJ2-7; the match to TRBD1 covers 7 bases. After removal of 0 bases from V and 7 bases from J, the junction contained 9 bases not matched to a gene. The CDR3 runs 14 residues. Germline CDR1 is SQVTM and CDR2 is ANQGSEA. The CDR3 protein is CSVEEGTATGEQYF. The CDR3 DNA reads as TGCAGCGTTGAAGAAGGGACAGCGACCGGAGAGCAGTACTTC.

This clonotype has a handful of counts. This rearrangement joins TRBV6-1 to TRBJ2-1; 11 nucleotides match TRBD2. The CDR3 is made up of 15 amino acids. Germline assignment: CDR1 MNHNS and CDR2 SASEGT. The J segment lost 6 bases and the V segment lost 2 bases, leaving 3 bases of the junction unmatched. CDR3 bases: TGTGCCAGCAGTGAACGGCTAGCGGGGGGCAATGAGCAGTTCTTC. It is translated as CASSERLAGGNEQFF.

This clonotype was picked up a small number of times. The chain couples TRBV28 to TRBJ1-1, with 7 nucleotides matching TRBD1. The germline CDR1 and CDR2 sequences are MDHEN and SYDVKM. There are 11 residues in the CDR3. V shed 6 bases and J 10 bases; nucleotides not matched to a gene: 5. CDR3 in DNA: TGTGCCAGCAGCCTACAGGGGAGAGCTTTCTTT. This gives the protein CASSLQGRAFF. Full variable domain (missing parts from reference TRBV28 and TRBJ1-1): DVKVTQSSRYLVKRTGEKVFLECVQDMDHENMFWYRQDPGLGLRLIYFSYDVKMKEKGDIPEGYSVSREKKERFSLILESASTNQTSMYLCASSLQGRAFFGQGTRLTVV.

The table lists this clonotype with a few counts. CDR3 DNA sequence: TGTGCCAGCAGTTTATCGGCCACTAGCGGGGGGATACAAGGGGAGCTGTTTTTT. Its protein product is CASSLSATSGGIQGELFF. The rearrangement joins TRBV28 to TRBJ2-2, with 12 bases matching TRBD2. The CDR3 consists of 18 residues. Germline trimming cut 1 base from V and 8 bases from J; bases unmatched to any gene: 11. Germline assignment: CDR1 MDHEN and CDR2 SYDVKM.